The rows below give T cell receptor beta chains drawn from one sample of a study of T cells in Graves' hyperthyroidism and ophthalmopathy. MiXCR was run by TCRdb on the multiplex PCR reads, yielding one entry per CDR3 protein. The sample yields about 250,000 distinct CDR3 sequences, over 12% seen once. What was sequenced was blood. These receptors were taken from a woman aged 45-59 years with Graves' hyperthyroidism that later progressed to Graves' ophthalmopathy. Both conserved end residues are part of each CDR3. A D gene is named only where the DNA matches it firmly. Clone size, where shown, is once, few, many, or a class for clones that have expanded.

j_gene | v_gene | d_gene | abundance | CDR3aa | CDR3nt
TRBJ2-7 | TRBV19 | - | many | CASSMGGRRTSYEQYF | TGTGCCAGTAGTATGGGTGGGAGGAGGACCTCCTACGAGCAGTACTTC
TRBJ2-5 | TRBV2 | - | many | CASSEFSRETQYF | TGTGCCAGCAGTGAATTTTCGAGGGAGACCCAGTACTTC
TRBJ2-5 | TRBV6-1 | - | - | CASSPPDFQETQYF | TGTGCCAGCAGTCCTCCGGACTTCCAAGAGACCCAGTACTTC
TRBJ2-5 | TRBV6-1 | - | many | CASTPTLGNQETQYF | TGTGCCAGCACCCCAACGCTGGGAAACCAAGAGACCCAGTACTTC
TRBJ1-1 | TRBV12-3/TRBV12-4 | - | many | CASTGRRNTEAFF | TGTGCCAGCACCGGCAGGCGGAACACTGAAGCTTTCTTT
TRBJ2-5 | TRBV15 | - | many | CATSPGQWETQYF | TGTGCCACCAGCCCCGGGCAGTGGGAGACCCAGTACTTC
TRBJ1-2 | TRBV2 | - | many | CASSEEAGYGYTF | TGTGCCAGCAGTGAAGAGGCGGGTTATGGCTACACCTTC
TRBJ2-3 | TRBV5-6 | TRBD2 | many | CASSLSGLAGADTQYF | TGTGCCAGCAGCCTATCGGGACTAGCGGGAGCAGATACGCAGTATTTT
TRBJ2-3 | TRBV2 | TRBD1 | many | CAGRQGSSTDTQYF | TGTGCCGGCCGACAGGGATCTAGCACAGATACGCAGTATTTT
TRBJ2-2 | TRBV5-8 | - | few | CASSLDGSNTGELFF | TGTGCCAGCAGCTTGGACGGAAGTAACACCGGGGAGCTGTTTTTT
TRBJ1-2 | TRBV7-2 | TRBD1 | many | CASRGGWQGAAGYTF | TGTGCCAGTAGGGGGGGCTGGCAGGGGGCAGCTGGCTACACCTTC
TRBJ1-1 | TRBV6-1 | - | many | CASSYEGTGEAFF | TGTGCCAGCAGTTATGAGGGGACCGGTGAAGCTTTCTTT
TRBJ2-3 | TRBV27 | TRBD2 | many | CASIAGGSDTQYF | TGTGCCAGTATCGCGGGAGGGTCAGATACGCAGTATTTT
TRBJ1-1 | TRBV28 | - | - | CASSLSADTEAFF | TGTGCCAGCAGTTTATCCGCGGACACTGAAGCTTTCTTT
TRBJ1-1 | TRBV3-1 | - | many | CASSQARVYTEAFF | TGTGCCAGCAGCCAAGCGAGGGTTTACACTGAAGCTTTCTTT
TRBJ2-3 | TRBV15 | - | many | CATSSRFTDTQYF | TGTGCCACCAGCAGTCGATTCACAGATACGCAGTATTTT
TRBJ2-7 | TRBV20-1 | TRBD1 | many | CSAMAPAGGDEQYF | TGCAGTGCTATGGCCCCCGCAGGGGGCGACGAGCAGTACTTC
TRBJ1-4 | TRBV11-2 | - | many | CASSLGWRTGGEKLFF | TGTGCCAGCAGCTTAGGATGGAGAACAGGTGGTGAAAAACTGTTTTTT
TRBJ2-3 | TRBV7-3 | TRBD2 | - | CASSSYSGRGADTQYF | TGTGCCAGCAGCTCGTATAGCGGGAGAGGGGCAGATACGCAGTATTTT
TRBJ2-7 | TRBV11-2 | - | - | CASSLEVPFARNSYEQYF | TGTGCCAGCAGCTTAGAGGTTCCGTTTGCGCGTAACTCCTACGAGCAGTACTTC
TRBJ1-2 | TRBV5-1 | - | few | CASSLVGQAGYTF | TGCGCCAGCAGCTTGGTTGGTCAAGCTGGCTACACCTTC
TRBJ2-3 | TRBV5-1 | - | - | CASSSPLSGRELLPDTDTQYF | TGCGCCAGCAGCTCCCCGTTAAGTGGCAGGGAGTTATTGCCAGATACAGATACGCAGTATTTT
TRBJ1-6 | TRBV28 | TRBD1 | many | CASTPGQGRGNSPLHF | TGTGCCAGCACCCCCGGACAGGGGAGAGGCAATTCACCCCTCCACTTT
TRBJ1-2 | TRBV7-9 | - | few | CASSLDGSGYTF | TGTGCCAGCAGCTTAGATGGGTCTGGCTACACCTTC
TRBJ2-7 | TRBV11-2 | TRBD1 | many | CASSEGQTYEQYF | TGTGCCAGCAGCGAGGGACAGACCTACGAGCAGTACTTC
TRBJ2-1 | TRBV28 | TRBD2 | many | CAGTVGLAGTYNEQFF | TGTGCCGGCACCGTGGGACTAGCGGGAACCTACAATGAGCAGTTCTTC
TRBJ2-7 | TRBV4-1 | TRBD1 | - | CASSQVAGQGVYEQYF | TGCGCCAGCAGCCAAGTGGCGGGACAGGGTGTCTACGAGCAGTACTTC
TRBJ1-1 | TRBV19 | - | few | CASSIPGDTEAFF | TGTGCCAGTAGTATACCAGGGGACACTGAAGCTTTCTTT
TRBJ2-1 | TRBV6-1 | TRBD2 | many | CASILKTSGTNEQFF | TGTGCCAGCATCCTCAAGACTAGCGGGACGAATGAGCAGTTCTTC
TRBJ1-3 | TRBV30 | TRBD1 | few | CAWSDRGTGNTIYF | TGTGCCTGGAGTGACAGGGGAACTGGAAACACCATATATTTT
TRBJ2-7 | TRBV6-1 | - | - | CASSEEGNMGGYEQYF | TGTGCCAGCAGTGAAGAGGGAAACATGGGCGGGTACGAGCAGTACTTC
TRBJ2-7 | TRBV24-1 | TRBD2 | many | CATSDTGLAGVQQYF | TGTGCCACCAGTGATACGGGACTAGCGGGAGTCCAGCAGTACTTC
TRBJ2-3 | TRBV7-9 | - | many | CASSLARLGVGDTQYF | TGTGCCAGCAGCTTAGCGCGGTTGGGAGTTGGAGATACGCAGTATTTT
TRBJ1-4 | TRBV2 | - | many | CASTRMTATNEKLFF | TGTGCCAGCACCAGAATGACAGCTACCAATGAAAAACTGTTTTTT
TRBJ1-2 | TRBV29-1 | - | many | CSVERAGNYGYTF | TGCAGCGTTGAGAGGGCAGGAAACTATGGCTACACCTTC
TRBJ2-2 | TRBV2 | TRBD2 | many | CASSDVGQSTSGGIPNTGELFF | TGTGCCAGCAGTGATGTCGGGCAATCGACTAGCGGGGGAATACCGAACACCGGGGAGCTGTTTTTT
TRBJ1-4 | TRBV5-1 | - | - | CASSLGGGLWGEKLFF | TGCGCCAGCAGCTTGGGTGGCGGGCTCTGGGGTGAAAAACTGTTTTTT
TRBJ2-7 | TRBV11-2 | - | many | CASTRDLTYEQYF | TGTGCCAGCACCCGGGACCTCACCTACGAGCAGTACTTC
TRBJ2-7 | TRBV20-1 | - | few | CSASDREQSYEQYF | TGCAGTGCTAGTGACCGGGAGCAGTCCTACGAGCAGTACTTC
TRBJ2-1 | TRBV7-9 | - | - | CASSATGVDYNEQFF | TGTGCCAGCAGCGCGACAGGAGTAGATTACAATGAGCAGTTCTTC
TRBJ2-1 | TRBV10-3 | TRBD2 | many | CAIRRTSGRSYNEQFF | TGTGCCATCAGGAGGACTAGCGGGAGGTCTTACAATGAGCAGTTCTTC
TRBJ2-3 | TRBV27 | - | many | CASSLSNGDTQYF | TGTGCCAGCAGTTTATCGAACGGAGATACGCAGTATTTT
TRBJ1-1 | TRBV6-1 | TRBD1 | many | CASSTQGRDTEAFF | TGTGCCAGCAGTACACAGGGGCGGGACACTGAAGCTTTCTTT
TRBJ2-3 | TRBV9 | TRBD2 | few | CASSGLAGVGDTQYF | TGTGCCAGCAGCGGTCTAGCGGGAGTGGGCGATACGCAGTATTTT
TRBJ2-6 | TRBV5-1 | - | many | CASLAGAPSGANVLTF | TGCGCCAGCCTGGCCGGCGCTCCGTCCGGGGCCAACGTCCTGACTTTC
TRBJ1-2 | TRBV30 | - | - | CAFLRGGWRLGYTF | TGTGCCTTCTTGAGGGGAGGGTGGCGACTCGGCTACACCTTC
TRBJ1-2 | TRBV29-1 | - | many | CSARSNYGYTF | TGCAGCGCGCGATCTAACTATGGCTACACCTTC
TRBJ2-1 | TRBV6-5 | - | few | CASSYPGMGQNEQFF | TGTGCCAGCAGTTACCCGGGAATGGGTCAGAATGAGCAGTTCTTC
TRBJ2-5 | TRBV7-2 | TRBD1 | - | CASSQEGQYQETQYF | TGTGCCAGCAGCCAAGAGGGACAGTACCAAGAGACCCAGTACTTC
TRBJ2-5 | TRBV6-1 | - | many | CASSDRSQETQYF | TGTGCCAGCAGTGACCGATCCCAAGAGACCCAGTACTTC
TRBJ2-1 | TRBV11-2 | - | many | CASKTEVGLAYNEQFF | TGTGCCAGCAAAACTGAGGTAGGGCTAGCGTACAATGAGCAGTTCTTC